This T cell receptor (beta chain) was recorded in a study of liver allograft versus peripheral blood T cells. Study overall: The authors compared T cell receptor repertoires in transplanted livers with those in the peripheral blood of recipients.

By sample share, this clonotype is medium-sized. TCRdb independently ran MiXCR on the reads; one entry per CDR3 protein. The sample lists 5,000 to 7,000 distinct CDR3 sequences, roughly a sixth occurring once. CDR1 ENHRY and CDR2 SYGVKD come from the germline V gene. The CDR3 sequence is 15 residues long. V gave up 10 bases and J gave up 6 bases; unmatched junction bases: 6. The TCR sequence derives from a human patient who had a liver transplant. Some T cells here may be from the graft donor. The chain joins TRBV10-3 to TRBJ2-1; 16 nucleotides agree with TRBD2. CDR3 amino acids: CATGTSGGAGNEQFF. As DNA, the CDR3 is TGTGCCACAGGGACTAGCGGGGGGGCCGGCAATGAGCAGTTCTTC.